These 21 T cell receptor beta chains share one sample of origin, sequenced in a study of CD8 T cells in ankylosing spondylitis. TCRdb ran MiXCR on the 5' RACE reads and lists one entry per CDR3 protein. The repertoire includes about 160,000 distinct CDR3 sequences, about 16% of them detected once, and about 7.6% sits in the top ten. Material: blood, either unsorted or a sorted T cell fraction (not recorded which). The source of these receptors is a male donor with ankylosing spondylitis or in good health (not recorded which).

At least ten counts were recorded for this clonotype. The V gene is TRBV12-3 or TRBV12-4, the J gene TRBJ1-5; 10 nucleotides match TRBD1. Trimming cost V 6 bases and J 5 bases; bases outside gene matches: 7. The CDR3 loop spans 15 amino acids. The CDR3: CASRDRGRPDQPQHF. DNA for the CDR3: TGTGCCAGCAGAGACAGGGGGCGCCCAGATCAGCCCCAGCATTTT.

This clonotype was seen a handful of times. The chain combines TRBV24-1 with TRBJ2-2; 9 nucleotides align to TRBD1. This CDR3 is built from 14 residues. Unmatched junction bases numbered 4, after V lost 9 bases and J lost 3 bases. Germline CDR1 reads KGHDR; CDR2 reads SFDVKD. The CDR3 DNA reads as TGTGCCACCGAAGGACAGGGGTACACCGGGGAGCTGTTTTTT. Translation: CATEGQGYTGELFF.

Many counts were recorded for this clonotype. The J gene is TRBJ2-7, the V gene TRBV24-1; tentative D call: TRBD1 (6 bases). Germline CDR1 reads KGHDR; CDR2 reads SFDVKD. The CDR3 runs 13 residues. The germline V and J ends were trimmed by 5 bases and 4 bases, with 11 bases remaining between them. The CDR3 protein is CATSVDRDYEQYF. Written as DNA, the CDR3 is TGTGCCACCAGTGTGGACAGAGATTACGAGCAGTACTTC.

Ten or more counts support this clonotype. The CDR3 sequence is CASSWSREQGRNEQFF. CDR3 DNA: TGCGCCAGCAGCTGGAGCCGGGAACAGGGGAGGAATGAGCAGTTCTTC. The chain combines TRBV5-1 with TRBJ2-1; D might be TRBD1 (7 bases). Germline V gene lookup returns CDR1 SGHRS and CDR2 YFSETQ. The CDR3 sequence is 16 residues long. Trimming took off 3 bases at V and 7 bases at J, with 20 bases between the two ends.

The J gene is TRBJ2-1, the V gene TRBV4-1, with D possibly being TRBD2 (6 bases). CDR1 MGHRA and CDR2 YSYEKL come from the germline V gene. There are 13 residues in the CDR3. The V and J ends lost 6 bases and 6 bases respectively, with 12 bases between them. In DNA, the CDR3 is TGCGCCAGCAGGACTGCGGGGTTCAATGAGCAGTTCTTC. It encodes CASRTAGFNEQFF.

This clonotype turned up a few times. The chain has TRBV28 and TRBJ1-4; D remains unclear. Trimming left V 8 bases short and J 0 bases short, with 19 bases between. This CDR3 spans 17 amino acids. Germline V lookup: CDR1 MDHEN, CDR2 SYDVKM. The CDR3 loop is CASLRLPGSATNEKLFF. CDR3 DNA sequence: TGTGCCAGCCTTAGGCTGCCGGGCAGCGCAACTAATGAAAAACTGTTTTTT.

This clonotype was counted ten times or more. The CDR3: CASSSDRGPGGNTIYF. The CDR3 DNA reads as TGCGCCAGCAGCTCCGACAGGGGGCCGGGAGGAAACACCATATATTTT. The genes are TRBV5-1 and TRBJ1-3, with TRBD1 matching over 10 bases. Looked up from germline, CDR1 is SGHRS and CDR2 is YFSETQ. The length of the CDR3 is 16 residues. Trimming cost V 3 bases and J 4 bases; bases outside gene matches: 7. Complete variable domain (other parts from reference TRBV5-1 and TRBJ1-3): KAGVTQTPRYLIKTRGQQVTLSCSPISGHRSVSWYQQTPGQGLQFLFEYFSETQRNKGNFPGRFSGRQFSNSRSEMNVSTLELGDSALYLCASSSDRGPGGNTIYFGEGSWLTVV.

Only a few counts were recorded for this clonotype. The chain joins TRBV5-6 to TRBJ2-5; TRBD2 is a possible D gene (7 bases). The CDR3 totals 16 residues. Germline-derived CDR1 and CDR2 are SGHDT and YYEEEE. V lost 4 bases, J lost 4 bases, and 20 bases lay in between. The DNA of the CDR3 is TGTGCCAGCAGCGGGCGTGCGGGGGCGCGAGGAGAGACCCAGTACTTC. Protein sequence: CASSGRAGARGETQYF.

This clonotype has at least ten counts. The chain uses TRBV5-1 and TRBJ2-1, with a possible D match to TRBD2 (6 bases). The CDR3 sequence is 14 residues long. V lost 3 bases, J lost 7 bases, and 14 bases lay in between. Germline V gene lookup returns CDR1 SGHRS and CDR2 YFSETQ. The CDR3 region is CASSWSRDWNEQFF. Written as DNA, the CDR3 is TGCGCCAGCAGCTGGTCCCGGGACTGGAATGAGCAGTTCTTC.

This clonotype was observed at least ten times. The chain combines TRBV5-6 with TRBJ2-1, with D perhaps TRBD1 (6 bases). Germline values: CDR1 SGHDT, CDR2 YYEEEE. V was clipped by 5 bases and J by 6 bases, with 12 bases between them. The CDR3 runs 13 residues. The CDR3 protein is CASSTGTTNEQFF. The DNA for the CDR3 is TGTGCCAGCAGTACCGGGACAACCAATGAGCAGTTCTTC.

This clonotype came up a few times. V gene TRBV5-7 combines with J gene TRBJ1-3; D call uncertain. TRBV5-7 carries the ORF label, with uncertain function. Between the trimmed V and J ends, which lost 4 bases and 3 bases, there was a span of 17 bases. The CDR3 extends over 16 amino acids. CDR3 sequence (DNA): TGTGCCAGCAGCCCTATTCGCCACAGAGGTGGAAACACCATATATTTT. Translation gives CASSPIRHRGGNTIYF.

The chain links TRBV29-1 to TRBJ2-1; unclear D gene. Germline values: CDR1 SQVTM, CDR2 ANQGSEA. V shed 7 bases and J shed 6 bases, with 13 bases lying between them. This CDR3 spans 12 amino acids. DNA for the CDR3: TGCAGCGCACCCCTCCGGGCCAATGAGCAGTTCTTC. This codes for CSAPLRANEQFF.

The chain employs TRBV20-1 and TRBJ2-7; no definite D call. This CDR3 contains 11 residues. V lost 3 bases to trimming and J lost 6 bases, with 9 bases between them. Germline lookup yields CDR1 DFQATT and CDR2 SNEGSKA (reference sequence). The CDR3 is CSASAPGEQYF. In DNA form, the CDR3 reads TGCAGTGCTAGTGCTCCCGGCGAGCAGTACTTC.

The rearrangement links TRBV4-2 to TRBJ2-7; possibly TRBD1 for D (6 bases). The CDR3 contains 14 residues. Germline V gives CDR1 LGHNA, CDR2 YNFKEQ. Trimming removed 2 bases from V and 3 bases from J, with 11 bases in between. Here the CDR3 reads CASSQQTGHYEQYF. The CDR3 nucleotides are TGTGCCAGCAGCCAACAGACAGGTCACTACGAGCAGTACTTC.

This clonotype was detected many times. The rearrangement uses TRBV5-6 and TRBJ2-2; 11 bases line up with TRBD2. This CDR3 has 17 amino acids. The V gene end was trimmed by 1 base and the J gene end by 4 bases; junction bases not matched to a gene: 6. CDR1 and CDR2 from the germline V gene are SGHDT and YYEEEE. The CDR3 region is CASSLITSGSPTGELFF. In DNA form, the CDR3 reads TGTGCCAGCAGCTTGATAACTAGCGGGAGCCCCACCGGGGAGCTGTTTTTT.

This clonotype turned up a few times. The chain is built from TRBV5-1 and TRBJ2-1; D perhaps matches TRBD2 (5 bases). The V end lost 4 bases, the J end lost 8 bases, and 16 bases lay between the germline ends. The germline CDR1 and CDR2 sequences are SGHRS and YFSETQ. The CDR3 is made up of 14 amino acids. DNA for the CDR3: TGCGCCAGCAGCCCCGGGGTAGTGGTCGATGAGCAGTTCTTC. Protein: CASSPGVVVDEQFF.

CDR3 sequence: CASSLVSASYTEAFF. CDR3 coding DNA: TGTGCCAGCAGCTTAGTTTCGGCCAGTTACACTGAAGCTTTCTTT. The chain is built from TRBV7-2 and TRBJ1-1; D ambiguous. V shed 1 base and J shed 3 bases, with 12 bases lying between them. The length of the CDR3 is 15 residues. Germline lookup yields CDR1 SGHTA and CDR2 FQGNSA. Full variable domain (missing parts from reference TRBV7-2 and TRBJ1-1): GAGVSQSPSNKVTEKGKDVELRCDPISGHTALYWYRQSLGQGLEFLIYFQGNSAPDKSGLPSDRFSAERTGGSVSTLTIQRTQQEDSAVYLCASSLVSASYTEAFFGQGTRLTVV.

V is TRBV5-1 and J is TRBJ2-5; 11 nucleotides agree with TRBD2. This CDR3 has 16 amino acids. Trimming cost V 4 bases and J 2 bases; bases outside gene matches: 7. CDR1 and CDR2 (germline): SGHRS, YFSETQ. CDR3 sequence reads: CASSATTSGDQETQYF. The CDR3 DNA reads as TGCGCCAGCAGCGCTACGACTAGCGGGGATCAAGAGACCCAGTACTTC. The full variable domain, rest sourced from reference TRBV5-1 and TRBJ2-5, is KAGVTQTPRYLIKTRGQQVTLSCSPISGHRSVSWYQQTPGQGLQFLFEYFSETQRNKGNFPGRFSGRQFSNSRSEMNVSTLELGDSALYLCASSATTSGDQETQYFGPGTRLLVL.

The chain uses TRBV7-2 and TRBJ1-1; 9 bases line up with TRBD1. Germline CDR1 SGHTA, CDR2 FQGNSA. The CDR3 length is 15 residues. The junction had 4 bases not matched to a gene; V was cut back by 5 bases and J by 0 bases. The CDR3, as DNA: TGTGCCAGCAGCACCGGACAGGGGATGAACACTGAAGCTTTCTTT. It is translated as CASSTGQGMNTEAFF.

At least ten counts were recorded for this clonotype. V and J are TRBV5-5 and TRBJ2-7; tentative D call: TRBD2 (5 bases). The CDR3 sequence is 14 residues long. Germline V CDR1 and CDR2: SGHKS, YYEKEE (reference sequence). V lost 0 bases to trimming and J lost 3 bases, with 10 bases between them. CDR3 sequence: CASSLEVGGYEQYF. The CDR3 nucleotides read TGTGCCAGCAGCTTGGAAGTCGGAGGCTACGAGCAGTACTTC.

With respect to this clonotype: This may come from a read error, since a much larger clone is one base off. The rearrangement uses TRBV28 and TRBJ2-7; tentatively, D is TRBD1 or TRBD2 (5 bases each). The CDR3 spans 12 residues. Germline loops: CDR1 MDHEN, CDR2 SYDVKM. The germline V and J ends were trimmed by 8 bases and 4 bases, with 12 bases remaining between them. The CDR3 nucleotides read TGTGCCAGCGGTATGAGGGGATACGAGCAGTACTTC. Translating it yields CASGMRGYEQYF.